This T cell receptor beta chain is from a study of siplizumab effects on memory and regulatory T cells (dated by TCRdb to the late 2010s). For the wider study: The study examined how the anti-CD2 antibody siplizumab affects alloreactive T-cell subsets in allogeneic mixed lymphocyte reactions built from human PBMCs. General findings and caveats noted by the study authors: The cumulative frequency of alloreactive sequences that could be traced back to unstimulated CD4+ memory T cells was significantly reduced by siplizumab. Among mappable alloreactive CD4+ clones, an average Treg-derived fraction of 68.8% was observed with siplizumab, compared with approximately 30% in control reactions. Roughly 80-95% of proliferating CD4+ or CD8+ clones could not be assigned a naive or memory phenotype. Greater diversity appeared to be present in unstimulated naive T cells than in memory T cells, and a substantial contribution to the alloresponse seemed to be made by naive cells. Because sequences at frequencies below about 10^-5 were poorly captured, only a minor fraction of alloreactive clones could be mapped back to unstimulated subsets. Whether proliferating Tregs from siplizumab cultures actually had suppressive function was not functionally confirmed.

The CDR3 numbers 14 residues from cysteine through phenylalanine. Only the CDR3 region is kept as DNA, spanning 42 bases read in frame from base 1. V loses 0 bases, J loses 0 bases, and the germline ends lie 5 bases apart. The germline V gene provides CDR1 SGHVS and CDR2 FQNEAQ. Sorted unstimulated T cells and proliferating T cells recovered from mixed lymphocyte reactions underwent TCRbeta CDR3 sequencing. Fresh whole blood from 9 to 10 HLA-typed healthy donors served as the source for isolating PBMCs. This clone was seen just once. The antigen it binds to is not known. No much larger clone is present one base from it, and per-base qualities are unavailable. Receptors were amplified or captured by the immunoSEQ multiplex PCR assay. Each sample had roughly 100,000 TCR templates assayed by the deep sequencing platform. Genomic DNA extracted from sorted T cells was used for TCRbeta CDR3 sequencing. Regarding the original processing steps: The R programming language was used for clonal analysis of the TCRbeta CDR3 data. Comparing unstimulated samples against CFSE-low samples taken after the reaction was how alloreactive CD4+ and CD8+ clones were defined. Regulatory or non-regulatory origin of alloreactive CD4+ clones was assigned by matching sequences to the sorted unstimulated Treg and non-Treg repertoires. TCRdb mirrors the immuneACCESS table, restricted to in-frame sequences. Some clones are absent from its copies; in checked studies, under half trace to an unresolved V gene, and the reason for the others is unknown. The V and J calls and the clone size are those of that table, but D and trimming were determined from the DNA. This sample holds about 91,000 clones; roughly 93% were observed only once. 5% to 7% of the sample is taken by the ten largest.

Material: CD8+ T cells sorted from blood. The clonotype was recovered from a human donor in good health. The V and J genes are TRBV7-8 and TRBJ2-5; the D gene is perhaps TRBD1 or TRBD2, each of them matching over 5 bases. The nucleotide sequence is TGTGCCAGCAGCTTAGCGGGACACCAAGAGACCCAGTACTTC. Translated, this is CASSLAGHQETQYF.